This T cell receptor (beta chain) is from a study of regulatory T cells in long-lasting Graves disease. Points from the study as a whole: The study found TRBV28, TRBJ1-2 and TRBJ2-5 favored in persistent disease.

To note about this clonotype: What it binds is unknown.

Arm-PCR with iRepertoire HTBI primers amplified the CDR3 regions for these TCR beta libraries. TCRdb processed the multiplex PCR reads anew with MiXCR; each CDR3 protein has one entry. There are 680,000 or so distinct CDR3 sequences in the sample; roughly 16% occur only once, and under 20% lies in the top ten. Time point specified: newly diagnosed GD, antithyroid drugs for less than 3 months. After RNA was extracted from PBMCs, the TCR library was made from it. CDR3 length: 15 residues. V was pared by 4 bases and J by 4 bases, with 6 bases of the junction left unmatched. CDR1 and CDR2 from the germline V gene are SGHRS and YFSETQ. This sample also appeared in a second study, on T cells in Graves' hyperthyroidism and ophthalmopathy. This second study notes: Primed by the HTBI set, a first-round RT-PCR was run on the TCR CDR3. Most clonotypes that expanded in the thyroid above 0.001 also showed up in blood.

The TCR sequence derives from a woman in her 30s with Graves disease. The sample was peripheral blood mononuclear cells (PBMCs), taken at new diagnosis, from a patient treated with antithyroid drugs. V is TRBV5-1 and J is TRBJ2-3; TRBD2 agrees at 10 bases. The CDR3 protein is CASSPSGSPSDTQYF. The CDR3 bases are TGCGCCAGCAGCCCTAGCGGGAGCCCCTCAGATACGCAGTATTTT.